This T cell receptor beta chain was sequenced in a study of control samples from healthy donors and cancer patients. The CDR3 has 15 amino acids. V gave up 4 bases and J gave up 5 bases, with 14 bases separating them. Germline V lookup: CDR1 LGHDT, CDR2 YNNKEL (reference sequence). Sequenced by immunoSEQ multiplex PCR; TCRdb stores in-frame clones only, minus some. Of some 130,000 clones listed, about nine tenths are singletons. V and J are TRBV3-1 (or the pseudogene TRBV3-2) and TRBJ1-4; tentative D call: TRBD1 (5 bases). This TCR was recovered from a woman between 45 and 65 years old in good health. The sequencing input was blood. The CDR3, as DNA: TGTGCCAGCAGCCCGGGACTTTGGGCGAATGAAAAACTGTTTTTT. This sequence encodes CASSPGLWANEKLFF.